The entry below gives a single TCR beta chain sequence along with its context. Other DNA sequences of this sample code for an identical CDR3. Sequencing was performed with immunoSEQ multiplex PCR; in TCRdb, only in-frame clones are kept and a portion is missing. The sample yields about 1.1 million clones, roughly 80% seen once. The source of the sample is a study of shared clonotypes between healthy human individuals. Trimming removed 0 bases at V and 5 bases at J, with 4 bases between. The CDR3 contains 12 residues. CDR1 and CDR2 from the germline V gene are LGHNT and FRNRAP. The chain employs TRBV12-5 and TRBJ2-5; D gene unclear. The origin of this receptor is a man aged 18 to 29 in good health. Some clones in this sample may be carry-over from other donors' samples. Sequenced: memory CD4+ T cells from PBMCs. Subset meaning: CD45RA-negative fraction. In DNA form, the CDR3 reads TGTGCTAGTGGTTTGGTAGAGGAGACCCAGTACTTC. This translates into CASGLVEETQYF.